This TCR beta chain stems from a study of blood T cell repertoires in COVID-19. Enrolled through a virtual design, the participants were between 18 and 89 years of age and came from 24 US areas. Per the original methods: Counts of nucleated cells, estimated from reference gene primer amplification, were obtained. Clones were sequenced by immunoSEQ multiplex PCR, and TCRdb holds only the in-frame ones, with some missing. That table supplies the V and J calls and clone size; D and trimming were determined from the DNA. The data contain 380,000 or so clones, more than 75% of them singletons. The TCR originated in a woman between 25 and 40 years old with acute COVID-19. Sequencing was carried out using PBMCs or T cells enriched from blood (not recorded which).

CDR3 loop: CASSIETRNSGANVLTF. CDR3 nucleotide sequence: TGTGCCAGTAGTATAGAAACAAGAAACTCTGGGGCCAACGTCCTGACTTTC. The chain combines TRBV19 with TRBJ2-6; no definite D call. V was cut by 0 bases and J by 0 bases, with 9 bases left in between. Germline assignment: CDR1 LNHDA and CDR2 SQIVND (reference sequence). The CDR3 consists of 17 residues.